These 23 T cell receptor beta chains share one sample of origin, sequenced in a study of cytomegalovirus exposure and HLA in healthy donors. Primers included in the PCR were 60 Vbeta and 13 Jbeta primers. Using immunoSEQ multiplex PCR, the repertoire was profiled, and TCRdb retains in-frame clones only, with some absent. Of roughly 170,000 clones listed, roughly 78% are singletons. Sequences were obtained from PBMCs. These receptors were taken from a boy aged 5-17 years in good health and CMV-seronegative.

DNA for the CDR3: TGTGCCAGCGGCCCTCGGACAGGGCATAATGAAAAACTGTTTTTT. This gives the protein CASGPRTGHNEKLFF. The chain recombines TRBV2 with TRBJ1-4, with 8 bases identical to TRBD1. Germline assignment: CDR1 SNHLY and CDR2 FYNNEI. Germline trimming cut 8 bases from V and 4 bases from J; bases unmatched to any gene: 9. The CDR3 has 15 amino acids.

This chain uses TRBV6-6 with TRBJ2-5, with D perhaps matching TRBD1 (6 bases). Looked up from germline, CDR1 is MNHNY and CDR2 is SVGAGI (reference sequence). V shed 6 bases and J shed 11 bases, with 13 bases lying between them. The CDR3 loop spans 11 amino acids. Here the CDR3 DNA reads TGTGCCAGCAGACACAGGGATGGTCAGTACTTC. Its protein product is CASRHRDGQYF.

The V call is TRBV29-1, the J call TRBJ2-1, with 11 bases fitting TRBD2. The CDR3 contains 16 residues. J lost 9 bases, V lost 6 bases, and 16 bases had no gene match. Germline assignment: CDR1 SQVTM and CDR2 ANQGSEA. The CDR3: CSVKGGIGLAGGEQFF. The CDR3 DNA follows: TGCAGCGTCAAGGGGGGGATCGGGCTAGCGGGAGGTGAGCAGTTCTTC.

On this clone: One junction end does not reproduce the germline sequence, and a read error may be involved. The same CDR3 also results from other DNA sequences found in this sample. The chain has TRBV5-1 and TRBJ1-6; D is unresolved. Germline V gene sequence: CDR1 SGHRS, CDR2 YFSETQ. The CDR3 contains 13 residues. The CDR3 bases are TGCGCCAGCAGCTTGGCCCAAAATTCCCCCCTCCACTTT. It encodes CASSLAQNSPLHF.

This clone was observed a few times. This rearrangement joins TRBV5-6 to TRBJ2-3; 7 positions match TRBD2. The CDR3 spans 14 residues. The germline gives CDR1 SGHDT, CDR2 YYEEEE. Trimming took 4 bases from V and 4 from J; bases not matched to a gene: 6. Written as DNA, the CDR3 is TGTGCCAGCAGCAATGCGGGGGTGGCAGATACGCAGTATTTT. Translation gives CASSNAGVADTQYF.

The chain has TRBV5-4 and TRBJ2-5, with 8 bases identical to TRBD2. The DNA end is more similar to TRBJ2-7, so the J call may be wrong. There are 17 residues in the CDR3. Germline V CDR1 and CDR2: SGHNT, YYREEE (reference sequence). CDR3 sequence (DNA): TGTGCCAGCAGCCCATCCCGGGGAGCGGGGGTGGTTGGCGAGCAGTACTTC. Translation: CASSPSRGAGVVGEQYF.

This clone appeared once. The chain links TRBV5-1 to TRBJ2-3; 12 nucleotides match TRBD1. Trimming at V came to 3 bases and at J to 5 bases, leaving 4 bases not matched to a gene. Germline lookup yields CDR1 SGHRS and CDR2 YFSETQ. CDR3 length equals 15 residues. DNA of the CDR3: TGCGCCAGCAGCTGGGACAGGGGGCCTATAGATACGCAGTATTTT. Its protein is CASSWDRGPIDTQYF. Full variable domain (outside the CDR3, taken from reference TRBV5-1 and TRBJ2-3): KAGVTQTPRYLIKTRGQQVTLSCSPISGHRSVSWYQQTPGQGLQFLFEYFSETQRNKGNFPGRFSGRQFSNSRSEMNVSTLELGDSALYLCASSWDRGPIDTQYFGPGTRLTVL.

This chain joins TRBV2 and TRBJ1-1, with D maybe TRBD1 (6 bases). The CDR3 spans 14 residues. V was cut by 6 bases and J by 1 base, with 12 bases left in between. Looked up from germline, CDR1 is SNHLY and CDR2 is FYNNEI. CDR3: CASSVGGANTEAFF. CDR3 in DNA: TGTGCCAGCAGCGTCGGGGGGGCGAACACTGAAGCTTTCTTT.

As DNA, the CDR3 is TGCAGCGTTGCCAGCGGGGCCTTTTACTCTGGAAACACCATATATTTT. Translation gives CSVASGAFYSGNTIYF. V is TRBV29-1 and J is TRBJ1-3; tentative D call: TRBD1 (5 bases). Germline V gene lookup returns CDR1 SQVTM and CDR2 ANQGSEA. The CDR3 has 16 residues. The V end lost 4 bases, the J end lost 0 bases, and 16 bases lay between the germline ends.

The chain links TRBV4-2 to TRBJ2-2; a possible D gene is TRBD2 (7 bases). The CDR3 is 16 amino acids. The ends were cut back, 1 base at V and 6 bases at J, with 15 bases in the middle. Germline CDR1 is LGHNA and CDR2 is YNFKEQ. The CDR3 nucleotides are TGTGCCAGCAGCCAAGGGGTTGGGGGGGCCGCCGGGGAGCTGTTTTTT. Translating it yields CASSQGVGGAAGELFF.

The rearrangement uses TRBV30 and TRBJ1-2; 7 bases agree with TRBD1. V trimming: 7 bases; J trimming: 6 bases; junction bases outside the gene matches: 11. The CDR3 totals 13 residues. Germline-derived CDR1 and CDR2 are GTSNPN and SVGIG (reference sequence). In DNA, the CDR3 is TGTGCCTCCCAACCGGGACAGACGCATGGCTACACCTTC. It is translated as CASQPGQTHGYTF.

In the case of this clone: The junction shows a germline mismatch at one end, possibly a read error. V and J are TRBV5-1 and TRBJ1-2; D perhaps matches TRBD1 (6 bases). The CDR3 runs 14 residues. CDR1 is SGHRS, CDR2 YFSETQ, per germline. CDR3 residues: CAGSLADRLDGYTF. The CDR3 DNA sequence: TGCGCCGGCAGCTTGGCCGACAGGTTGGATGGCTACACCTTC.

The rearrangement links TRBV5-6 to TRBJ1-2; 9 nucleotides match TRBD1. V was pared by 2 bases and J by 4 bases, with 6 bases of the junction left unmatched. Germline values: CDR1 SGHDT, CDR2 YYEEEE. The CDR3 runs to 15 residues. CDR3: CASSLHRGLIYGYTF. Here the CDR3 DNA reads TGTGCCAGCAGCTTACACAGGGGGCTGATCTATGGCTACACCTTC.

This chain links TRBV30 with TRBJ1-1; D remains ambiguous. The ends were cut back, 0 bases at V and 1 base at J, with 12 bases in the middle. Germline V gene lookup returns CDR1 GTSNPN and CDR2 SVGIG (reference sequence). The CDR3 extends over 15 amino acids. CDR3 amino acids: CAWSVFRNENTEAFF. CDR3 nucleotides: TGTGCCTGGAGTGTATTCAGGAACGAGAACACTGAAGCTTTCTTT. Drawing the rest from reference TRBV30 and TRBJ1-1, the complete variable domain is SQTIHQWPATLVQPVGSPLSLECTVEGTSNPNLYWYRQAAGRGLQLLFYSVGIGQISSEVPQNLSASRPQDRQFILSSKKLLLSDSGFYLCAWSVFRNENTEAFFGQGTRLTVV.

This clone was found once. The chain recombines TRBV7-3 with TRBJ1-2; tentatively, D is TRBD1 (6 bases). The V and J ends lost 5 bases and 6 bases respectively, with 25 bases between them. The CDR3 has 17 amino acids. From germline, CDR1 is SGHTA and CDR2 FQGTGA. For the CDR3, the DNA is TGTGCCAGCAGCCCGAGGGGGGGGACCACCTCCGGGCATGGCTACACCTTC. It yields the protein CASSPRGGTTSGHGYTF. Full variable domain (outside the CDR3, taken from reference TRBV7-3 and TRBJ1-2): GAGVSQTPSNKVTEKGKYVELRCDPISGHTALYWYRQSLGQGPEFLIYFQGTGAADDSGLPNDRFFAVRPEGSVSTLKIQRTERGDSAVYLCASSPRGGTTSGHGYTFGSGTRLTVV.

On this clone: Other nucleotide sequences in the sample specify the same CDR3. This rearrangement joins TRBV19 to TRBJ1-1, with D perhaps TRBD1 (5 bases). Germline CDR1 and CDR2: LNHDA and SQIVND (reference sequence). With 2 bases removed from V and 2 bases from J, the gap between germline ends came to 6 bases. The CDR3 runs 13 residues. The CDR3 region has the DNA TGTGCCAGTAGTATAAGGGGAAACACTGAAGCTTTCTTT. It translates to CASSIRGNTEAFF.

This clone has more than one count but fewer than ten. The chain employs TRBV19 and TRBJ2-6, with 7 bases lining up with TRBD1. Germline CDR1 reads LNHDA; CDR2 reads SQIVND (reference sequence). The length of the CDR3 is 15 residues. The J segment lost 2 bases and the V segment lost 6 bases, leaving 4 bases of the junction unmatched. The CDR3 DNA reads TGTGCCAGTAGGATACAGGGGACTGGGGCCAACGTCCTGACTTTC. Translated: CASRIQGTGANVLTF.

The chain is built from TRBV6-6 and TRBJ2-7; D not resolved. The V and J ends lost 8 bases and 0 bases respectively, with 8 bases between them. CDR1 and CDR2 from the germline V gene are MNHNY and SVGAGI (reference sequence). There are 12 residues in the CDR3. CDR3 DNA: TGTGCCAGCGCCCAGGTCTCCTACGAGCAGTACTTC. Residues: CASAQVSYEQYF.

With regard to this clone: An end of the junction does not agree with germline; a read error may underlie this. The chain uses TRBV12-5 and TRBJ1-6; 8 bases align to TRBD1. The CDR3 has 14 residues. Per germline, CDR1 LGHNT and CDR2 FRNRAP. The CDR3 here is CASGTGTGNSPLNF. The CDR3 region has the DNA TGTGCTAGTGGAACCGGGACAGGTAATTCACCCCTCAACTTT.

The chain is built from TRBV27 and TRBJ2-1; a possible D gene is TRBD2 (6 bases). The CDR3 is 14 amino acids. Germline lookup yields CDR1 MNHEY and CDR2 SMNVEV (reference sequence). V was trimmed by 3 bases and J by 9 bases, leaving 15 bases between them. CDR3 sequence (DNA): TGTGCCAGCAGTTTGCTAATTGAGGGAGGTGAGCAGTTCTTC. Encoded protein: CASSLLIEGGEQFF.

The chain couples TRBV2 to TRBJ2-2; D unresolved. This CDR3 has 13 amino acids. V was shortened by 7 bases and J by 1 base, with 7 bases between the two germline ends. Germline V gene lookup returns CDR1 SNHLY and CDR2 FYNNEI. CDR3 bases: TGTGCCAGCACCCTGAGGAACACCGGGGAGCTGTTTTTT. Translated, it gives CASTLRNTGELFF.

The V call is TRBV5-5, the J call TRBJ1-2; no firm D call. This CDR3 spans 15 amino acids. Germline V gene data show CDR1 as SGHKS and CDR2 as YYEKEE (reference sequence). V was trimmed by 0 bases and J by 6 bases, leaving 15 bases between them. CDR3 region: CASSLGPGGRNGYTF. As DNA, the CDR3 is TGTGCCAGCAGCTTGGGGCCGGGAGGGAGGAATGGCTACACCTTC.

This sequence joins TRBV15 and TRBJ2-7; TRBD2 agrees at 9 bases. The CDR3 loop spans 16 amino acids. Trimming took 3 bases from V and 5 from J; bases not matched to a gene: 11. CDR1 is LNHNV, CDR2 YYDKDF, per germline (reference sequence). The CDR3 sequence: CATSRPPGTSLDEQYF. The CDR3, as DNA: TGTGCCACCAGCAGGCCACCCGGGACTAGCTTGGACGAGCAGTACTTC.